The rows below give T cell receptor beta chains drawn from one sample of a study of T-cell memory formation after mild COVID-19. One entry per CDR3 protein results from TCRdb running MiXCR on the 5' RACE reads. Of about 430,000 distinct CDR3 sequences listed, under 20% are singletons. Source material: PBMCs or a T cell subset sorted from them (not recorded which). All receptors derive from a man between 18 and 35 years old who had mild COVID-19 (a few samples of this study predate the infection). Cell type and time point are not known. CDR3s include the opening cysteine and the closing phenylalanine or tryptophan. The order of the fields is CDR3 protein, CDR3 DNA, J gene, clone size, V gene, D gene. D genes are given only for firm matches. The size of a clone is reported for some rows only, either as once, few or many, or as a class for expanded clones.

CASSQFGQDNSPLHF	TGTGCCAGCAGCCAATTTGGACAGGATAATTCACCCCTCCACTTT	TRBJ1-6	NA	TRBV16	TRBD1
CASSTSRLAGENEQFF	TGTGCCAGCAGCACATCGCGGCTAGCGGGGGAAAATGAGCAGTTCTTC	TRBJ2-1	few	TRBV11-2	TRBD2
CASSLSFQGTETQYF	TGCGCCAGCAGTTTGTCCTTCCAGGGCACAGAGACCCAGTACTTC	TRBJ2-5	few	TRBV5-1	NA
CASSLIWNTGELFF	TGCGCCAGCAGCTTAATATGGAACACCGGGGAGCTGTTTTTT	TRBJ2-2	many	TRBV5-1	NA
CATSSEEPGQGTGELFF	TGTGCCACCAGCAGCGAGGAGCCGGGACAGGGCACCGGGGAGCTGTTTTTT	TRBJ2-2	few	TRBV15	TRBD1
CASRRRGIANEKLFF	TGTGCCAGCAGGAGAAGGGGAATAGCTAATGAAAAACTGTTTTTT	TRBJ1-4	few	TRBV27	NA
CASSIGGTGGTEAFF	TGTGCCAGTAGTATAGGAGGGACAGGGGGCACTGAAGCTTTCTTT	TRBJ1-1	NA	TRBV19	TRBD1
CASSPGAGSSNQPQHF	TGCGCCAGCAGCCCAGGGGCAGGGTCGAGCAATCAGCCCCAGCATTTT	TRBJ1-5	once	TRBV4-3	NA
CSAQTGTSPLHF	TGCAGTGCACAGACAGGGACTTCACCCCTCCACTTT	TRBJ1-6	NA	TRBV20-1	TRBD1
CASRRTGGEKLFF	TGTGCCAGCAGACGGACAGGGGGAGAAAAACTGTTTTTT	TRBJ1-4	few	TRBV7-6	TRBD1
CASSIDPADTQYF	TGTGCCAGTAGTATAGATCCCGCAGATACGCAGTATTTT	TRBJ2-3	NA	TRBV19	NA
CASSLWGAGNEQFF	TGTGCCAGCAGCTTATGGGGGGCCGGCAATGAGCAGTTCTTC	TRBJ2-1	few	TRBV7-2	NA
CASSHTSGYNSPLHF	TGTGCCAGCAGCCACACCTCAGGGTATAATTCACCCCTCCACTTT	TRBJ1-6	many	TRBV4-2	NA
CSAREGGRGADTQYF	TGCAGTGCTAGAGAAGGTGGTCGGGGTGCGGATACGCAGTATTTT	TRBJ2-3	NA	TRBV20-1	NA
CAWRKQSSYVYTF	TGTGCCTGGAGGAAACAAAGCTCATATGTCTACACCTTC	TRBJ1-2	NA	TRBV30	NA
CASSVGAGTEAFF	TGTGCCAGCAGTGTGGGGGCGGGCACTGAAGCTTTCTTT	TRBJ1-1	many	TRBV2	NA
CASSEVAGNTEAFF	TGTGCCAGCAGCGAAGTCGCGGGGAACACTGAAGCTTTCTTT	TRBJ1-1	many	TRBV7-6	NA
CASSEETGYGANVLTF	TGTGCCAGCAGCGAGGAAACAGGGTATGGGGCCAACGTCCTGACTTTC	TRBJ2-6	many	TRBV7-2	NA
CASSPDRPNTEAFF	TGCGCCAGCAGCCCGGACAGGCCGAACACTGAAGCTTTCTTT	TRBJ1-1	many	TRBV5-1	TRBD1
CASSPLDGDEQYF	TGTGCCAGCTCACCCCTGGACGGTGACGAGCAGTACTTC	TRBJ2-7	NA	TRBV18	NA
CASSYRQGYEAFF	TGTGCCAGCAGTTACAGACAGGGATACGAAGCTTTCTTT	TRBJ1-1	NA	TRBV6-5	TRBD1
CASKGGANNEQFF	TGTGCCAGCAAAGGGGGGGCAAACAATGAGCAGTTCTTC	TRBJ2-1	NA	TRBV12-3/TRBV12-4	NA
CASRQTQAVEQYF	TGTGCCAGCAGGCAAACACAAGCCGTCGAGCAGTACTTC	TRBJ2-7	few	TRBV7-9	NA
CASSLVQTGDTQYF	TGCGCCAGCAGCTTGGTTCAGACAGGGGATACGCAGTATTTT	TRBJ2-3	few	TRBV5-1	TRBD1
CASSFERAYEQYF	TGTGCCAGCAGTTTTGAGAGAGCCTACGAGCAGTACTTC	TRBJ2-7	many	TRBV12-3/TRBV12-4	NA
CASIPGGSPHYGYTF	TGTGCCAGCATCCCCGGGGGGAGCCCACACTATGGCTACACCTTC	TRBJ1-2	few	TRBV28	NA
CASSTQGQVVAFF	TGTGCCAGCAGTACTCAGGGGCAGGTCGTGGCTTTCTTT	TRBJ1-1	NA	TRBV6-2/TRBV6-3	NA
CASSLERGVGDTQYF	TGTGCCAGCAGCTTGGAGCGGGGGGTGGGAGATACGCAGTATTTT	TRBJ2-3	NA	TRBV7-2	TRBD2
CSARQSGEAFF	TGCAGCGCCCGACAGTCAGGGGAAGCTTTCTTT	TRBJ1-1	NA	TRBV29-1	NA
CSADETNQPQHF	TGCAGTGCTGACGAGACGAATCAGCCCCAGCATTTT	TRBJ1-5	few	TRBV20-1	NA
CSARGSGGSEQFF	TGCAGTGCTAGAGGCTCAGGGGGGAGTGAGCAGTTCTTC	TRBJ2-1	NA	TRBV20-1	NA
CASSLTSQPGETQYF	TGTGCCAGCAGTTTAACTAGCCAACCGGGAGAGACCCAGTACTTC	TRBJ2-5	few	TRBV12-3/TRBV12-4	NA
CSASFSGLGANVLTF	TGCAGTGCTAGTTTTTCGGGGCTCGGGGCCAACGTCCTGACTTTC	TRBJ2-6	NA	TRBV20-1	NA
CATSDRASGELFF	TGTGCCACCAGTGACCGAGCGTCCGGGGAGCTGTTTTTT	TRBJ2-2	NA	TRBV24-1	NA
CASSVRFGGVNQETQYF	TGTGCCAGCAGCGTTAGGTTCGGCGGGGTGAACCAAGAGACCCAGTACTTC	TRBJ2-5	NA	TRBV12-3/TRBV12-4	NA
CASSIGWGASHEQYF	TGTGCCAGTAGTATCGGTTGGGGGGCGAGCCACGAGCAGTACTTC	TRBJ2-7	many	TRBV19	NA
CASSRRADTQYF	TGTGCCAGCAGCCGCCGCGCAGATACGCAGTATTTT	TRBJ2-3	NA	TRBV7-9	NA
CAIRPVNTGELFF	TGTGCCATCAGACCCGTAAACACCGGGGAGCTGTTTTTT	TRBJ2-2	NA	TRBV10-3	NA
CASSLDGGFYGYTF	TGCGCCAGCAGCTTGGATGGGGGGTTCTATGGCTACACCTTC	TRBJ1-2	NA	TRBV5-1	NA
CASSIAGLPNTEAFF	TGTGCCAGTAGTATAGCGGGACTCCCGAACACTGAAGCTTTCTTT	TRBJ1-1	few	TRBV19	NA
CASSVDGNSNTGELFF	TGTGCCAGCAGCGTAGACGGGAACTCGAACACCGGGGAGCTGTTTTTT	TRBJ2-2	few	TRBV9	NA
CASSLSQEVIYEQFF	TGTGCCAGCAGCCTCTCACAGGAAGTCATCTATGAGCAGTTCTTC	TRBJ2-1	few	TRBV7-2	NA
CASSLDTGRGEKLFF	TGCGCCAGCAGCTTGGATACAGGTCGAGGTGAAAAACTGTTTTTT	TRBJ1-4	NA	TRBV5-1	NA
CASSLAGGRADTQYF	TGTGCCAGCAGCTTAGCCGGGGGGAGGGCAGATACGCAGTATTTT	TRBJ2-3	many	TRBV7-2	TRBD2
CASRVWGGDTEAFF	TGTGCCAGCAGGGTTTGGGGAGGGGACACTGAAGCTTTCTTT	TRBJ1-1	NA	TRBV28	NA
CASRIRAGELFF	TGTGCCAGCAGAATACGGGCGGGGGAGCTGTTTTTT	TRBJ2-2	few	TRBV11-2	NA
CASMSIMGGETQYF	TGTGCCAGCATGAGTATCATGGGAGGAGAGACCCAGTACTTC	TRBJ2-5	NA	TRBV6-5	NA
CASSLETGIYGYTF	TGTGCCAGCTCACTCGAAACAGGGATCTATGGCTACACCTTC	TRBJ1-2	many	TRBV18	NA
CASSYTTGSDTQYF	TGTGCCAGCAGTTACACTACAGGGTCAGATACGCAGTATTTT	TRBJ2-3	NA	TRBV6-5	NA
CASSRPFQPQHF	TGTGCCAGCTCACGACCCTTTCAGCCCCAGCATTTT	TRBJ1-5	few	TRBV18	NA